This T cell receptor (beta chain) was found in a study of cytomegalovirus exposure and HLA in healthy donors. The donors were part of the roughly 120-subject validation cohort, which stood apart from the approximately 700-subject first cohort. Germline CDR1 MRHNA, CDR2 SNTAGT. The ends were cut back, 3 bases at V and 9 bases at J, with 15 bases in the middle. This CDR3 is built from 14 residues. Overall study results and limits: The authors listed 164 TCR beta chains as cytomegalovirus-associated. Published work reported that the classifier diagnosed cytomegalovirus status with high specificity and sensitivity.

The table came from immunoSEQ multiplex PCR; TCRdb's copy has only in-frame clones and leaves some out. The data hold some 260,000 clones, with more than 75% observed a single time. Notes on this clone: The antigen is undetermined.

The sequenced sample consisted of PBMCs. This clonotype was sampled from a man in his late teens or twenties in good health and CMV-seropositive. The chain couples TRBV6-4 to TRBJ2-1; D is unclear. The CDR3 region has the DNA TGTGCCAGCAGTGAACGACACGGTGGAATTGAGCAGTTCTTC. Translating gives CASSERHGGIEQFF.